This T cell receptor (beta chain) is drawn from a study of cytomegalovirus exposure and HLA in healthy donors listed by TCRdb under 2017. Study-level background: According to an earlier analysis of several hundred of the donors, some 180 million T cells yielded roughly 100 million unique TCR beta sequences and less than 300 Gb of sequence data. An early release that covered around 590 HLA-typed donors contained approximately 290 gigabases of sequencing data and 75 million to 100 million unique TCR sequences. Of the 300 to 500 genotyped donors, 81% were placed in the genetic ancestry cluster associated with self-reported Caucasian donors. The study aimed to test whether cataloging public T cell receptors could reveal signatures of past pathogen exposure. The study profiled the T cell repertoires of more than 500 subjects by immunosequencing and related them to cytomegalovirus serostatus. Besides the first cohort of roughly 660 subjects, a separate validation cohort made up of 120 or so different subjects was used. The study combined high-throughput TCR immunosequencing, statistical association of individual TCRs with disease status, and machine learning to predict cytomegalovirus infection status. To study patterns of TCR occurrence, a later analysis re-analyzed previously published TCR beta repertoires from 500 to 850 donors and added high-resolution HLA genotyping. In the later analysis, no new phenotypic data were used to find candidate immune exposures; instead, reliance was placed on TCR beta sequences and their occurrence across donors. To decide whether each TCR beta V gene segment behaved as functional or pseudogenic, an earlier analysis of some 580 of the donors relied on high-throughput TCR beta sequencing. Donor age, sex, ethnicity and CMV serostatus were collected together with the repertoire data. In a later genetic analysis, genome-wide SNP genotypes for about 65% of the roughly 670 donors were used, and that subset was treated as a discovery cohort. Every repertoire in the discovery cohort had been generated on one and the same sequencing platform. Both class I and class II loci were covered by HLA typing, at four-digit resolution. Typing coverage differed by locus: A, B, C, DRB1 and DQB1 were typed in about 620-640 donors, DQA1 in roughly 510, DPA1 in 600 to 610, and DPB1 in about 450. Four or five DR-DQ haplotypes were handled as single units for association and clustering, since linkage in the cohort was strong. Among over 350 genotyped donors of the cohort, an average of around 240,000 unique TCR beta nucleotide sequences were sequenced per donor, roughly 20% of them non-productive. Summary of the overall study and its limitations: In a later analysis, most CMV-associated TCR beta chains were found to appear HLA-restricted, with HLA associations seemingly driven largely by CMV exposure. A further reported finding was that TCR beta sequences accurately predicted the HLA-A and HLA-B alleles for most subjects in the first cohort. Linkage disequilibrium might explain the correlated functional status among segregating V segments, but an unknown experimental factor could not be ruled out. The authors suggested that the approach could potentially be extended to other disease states and immunological phenotypes. The study listed 150 to 200 TCR beta chains as associated with cytomegalovirus. Only TCR beta chains were sequenced in this cohort, and the absence of alpha or paired-chain data limited detectable features. In an earlier analysis of around 600 of the donors, most TCR beta V segments were observed in productive rearrangements about 87% or about 30% of the time, broadly matching IMGT annotations. A cluster of highly shared sequence variants was judged likely to represent a technical artifact of the sequencing pipeline. An association between a missense DCLRE1C variant and V-gene and J-gene trimming of TCR beta chains was found in a later genetic analysis and replicated in an independent cohort. A later genetic analysis reported fewer N-insertions in productive TCRs among donors in an Asian-associated ancestry cluster than the roughly 670-donor mean. Presence/absence analyses assumed roughly uniform sequencing depth across donors, an assumption that may not hold. When HLA alleles, especially DR and DQ, strongly co-occurred, TCR associations were difficult to assign to individual alleles. A later analysis found that TCR association rates varied across HLA loci, with DRB1 alleles showing the most associated TCRs and HLA-C alleles the fewest. The only immune exposure information available for the cohort was CMV serostatus. A later analysis associated about 17,000 TCR beta sequences with specific HLA alleles at a false discovery rate of 0.05. Compared with equally common non-associated chains, HLA-associated TCR beta chains in a later analysis were more clonally expanded and had lower generation probabilities. The classifier was reported to diagnose cytomegalovirus status with high specificity and sensitivity in both the original cohort and the validation cohort. Because counts were too low, approximately 15 rarely observed V segments, including chromosome 9 orphons, were excluded from the earlier analysis of some 590 of the donors. Some IMGT-functional V segments, including TRBV6-2 and TRBV6-3, could not be told apart with the 87-base-pair reads, so those segments were excluded. HLA typing was unavailable for some donors at each locus, so association tests used only the typed subset. Most TCR sequences were seen in very few donors, while some public TCRs were found in many individuals. In vitro tests confirmed that three of the cytomegalovirus-associated TCR beta chains recognize cytomegalovirus antigens. A later analysis reported that several top co-occurrence clusters appeared linked to parvovirus B19, influenza, CMV and Epstein-Barr virus.

The cohort comprised more than 550 healthy bone marrow donors. All cohort members were sampled while nominally healthy, although unrecorded immune exposures were likely present. The donor tested CMV seronegative and was one of the 352 seronegative cohort members. Every donor gave a peripheral blood sample, and the peripheral blood mononuclear cells from that sample were used for TCR beta sequencing. Genomic DNA extraction from the blood cell samples was performed with the Qiagen DNeasy Blood Extraction Kit. With regard to this clone: Which antigen it targets is not known. Per-nucleotide qualities are absent, and no much larger clonotype sits a single base away.

The library came from the immunoSEQ multiplex PCR assay. The multiplex PCR relied on a mix of 60 forward primers for TCR Vbeta segments and 13 reverse primers for TCR Jbeta segments. A multiplex PCR assay on genomic DNA amplified the CDR3 region of rearranged TCR beta genes. The Illumina HiSeq System was used to sequence the amplified TCR beta libraries as 87-base-pair reads. Concerning the study's data processing: A later analysis tallied roughly 78 million unique TCR beta chains across the 666 repertoires, and around 9.9 million of those chains were shared by two or more donors. Raw reads were error-corrected and collapsed into unique sequences by a nearest-neighbor algorithm in which closely related sequences were merged to remove PCR and sequencing errors. V, D and J gene segments were assigned by aligning CDR3 sequences to IMGT reference sequences. Each retained sequence needed at least a six-nucleotide match to both a V gene segment and a J gene segment. Rearrangements were called productive when the CDR3 lacked stop codons and stayed in frame with V and J; all others were non-productive. CDR3 was defined by IMGT convention, running from the second conserved V-encoded cysteine to the conserved J-encoded phenylalanine. The earlier analysis of around 640 of the donors excluded sequences that lacked an unambiguous match to a single V gene segment. An earlier analysis of 450 to 650 of the donors called V segments functional above 56.7% productive rearrangements and segregating when the between-donor standard deviation exceeded 5%. A statistical classification framework was built for diagnosing cytomegalovirus status from the catalog of TCR beta chain sequences. A later analysis assigned V and J genes by comparing TCR nucleotide sequences with IMGT/GENE-DB human TR gene sequences. Using the TCRdist pipeline, a later analysis assigned CDR3 sequences along with most-parsimonious VDJ recombination scenarios. A later analysis defined each TCR beta chain by its CDR3 amino acid sequence plus V-gene family, and excluded reads lacking a unique V-gene family. To address suspected cross-contamination and a sequencing artifact, a later analysis removed several hundred highly shared, low-generation-probability nucleotide sequences. In a later analysis, a clonal expansion index was calculated for each public chain from normalized within-repertoire ranks of inferred template counts. Generation probabilities in a later analysis came from a VDJ recombination model fitted to out-of-frame rearrangements, and those results were checked against IGoR. In a later analysis, TCR-TCR, TCR-HLA and TCR-CMV co-occurrence was scored with hypergeometric tests, and a repertoire-size bias correction was applied to TCR pairs. False discovery rates were estimated in a later analysis by permuting HLA or CMV assignments 20 times. In a later analysis, co-occurring TCRs were grouped using DBSCAN, with TCRdist sequence similarity added in when clustering inside HLA-allele-positive subsets. Co-occurrence clustering excluded repertoires with fewer than 30,000 or more than 120,000 public chains, plus five with anomalous nucleotide sharing. TCRdb stores this immuneACCESS table with in-frame sequences only. Part of the clones is absent; in the studies checked, under half of the shortfall reflects unresolved V genes, and no reason is known for the rest. D and trimming were read from the DNA, whereas the V and J calls and clone size are those reported in that table. This sample lists more than 100,000 clones; roughly three quarters were detected once. The ten top clones hold 1.2% to 1.5% of the sample.

Deletion took 2 bases off V and 4 bases off J, with a span of 5 bases between the germline ends. CDR1 and CDR2 are read off the germline V gene as ENHRY and SYGVKD. Inclusive of the bounding cysteine and phenylalanine, the CDR3 is 12 residues long. Only the CDR3 portion is preserved as DNA: 36 bases, with reading frame beginning at the first base. The chain uses TRBV10-3 and TRBJ2-5; a weak D assignment points to TRBD1 (5 bases agree). This receptor was identified in a woman aged 40-49 years in good health and CMV-seronegative. Sequenced material: PBMCs. The CDR3 here reads CAISETGETQYF. The DNA sequence reads TGTGCCATCAGTGAGACAGGAGAGACCCAGTACTTC.